This record covers a single TCR beta chain. Antigen specificity is unknown. The source of the sample is a study of monozygotic twins with inflammatory bowel disease. The UMIs carried a 6-nucleotide sample barcode, and they were added by template switching. From its re-call of the 5' RACE reads, TCRdb lists each CDR3 protein once, without DNA. This sample's table reports approximately 330,000 distinct CDR3 sequences. This CDR3 comprises 17 residues. Germline CDR1 ENHRY, CDR2 SYGVKD. Notes on the study in general: For repertoire similarity, concordant twins did not differ from discordant twins, possibly because power was limited. The sharing of clonotypes with others was lower in IBD patients than in healthy twins, especially with disease activity.

This receptor was obtained from a human donor with ulcerative colitis or Crohn's disease, or a healthy co-twin of an affected twin (not recorded which). Sequenced sample: blood. This chain uses TRBV10-3 with TRBJ2-1; the D call of TRBD2 rests on TCRdb alone, since no DNA is present to check it. CDR3 in amino acids: CAISDPASPSGDNEQFF.